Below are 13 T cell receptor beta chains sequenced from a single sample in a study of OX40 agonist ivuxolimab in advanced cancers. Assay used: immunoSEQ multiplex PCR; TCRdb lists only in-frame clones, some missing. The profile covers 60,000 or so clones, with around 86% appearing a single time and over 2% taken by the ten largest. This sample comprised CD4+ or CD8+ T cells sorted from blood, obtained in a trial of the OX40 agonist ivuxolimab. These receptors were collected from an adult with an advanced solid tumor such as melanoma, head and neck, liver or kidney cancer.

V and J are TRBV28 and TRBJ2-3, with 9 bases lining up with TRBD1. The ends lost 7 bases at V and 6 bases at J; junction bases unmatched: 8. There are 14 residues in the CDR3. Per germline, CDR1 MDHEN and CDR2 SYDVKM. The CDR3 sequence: CASTEQGARDTQYF. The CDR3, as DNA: TGTGCCAGCACAGAACAGGGGGCAAGGGATACGCAGTATTTT.

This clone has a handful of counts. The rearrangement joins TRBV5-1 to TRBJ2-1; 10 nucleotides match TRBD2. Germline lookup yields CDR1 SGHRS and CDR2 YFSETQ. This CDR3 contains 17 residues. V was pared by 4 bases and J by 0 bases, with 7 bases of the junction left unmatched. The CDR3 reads CASSPSSGGSSYNEQFF. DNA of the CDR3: TGCGCCAGCAGCCCCTCTAGCGGGGGCAGCTCCTACAATGAGCAGTTCTTC.

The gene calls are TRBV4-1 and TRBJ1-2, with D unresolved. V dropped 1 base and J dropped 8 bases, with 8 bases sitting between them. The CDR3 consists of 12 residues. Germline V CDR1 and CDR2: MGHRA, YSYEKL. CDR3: CASSQGRAGYTF. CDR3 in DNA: TGCGCCAGCAGCCAAGGGAGGGCAGGCTACACCTTC.

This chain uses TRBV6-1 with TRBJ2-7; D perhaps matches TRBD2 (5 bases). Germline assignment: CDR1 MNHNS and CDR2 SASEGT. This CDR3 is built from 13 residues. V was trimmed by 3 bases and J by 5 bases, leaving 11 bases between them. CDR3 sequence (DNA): TGTGCCAGCAGTGAGTACGGGGTAGACGAGCAGTACTTC. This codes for CASSEYGVDEQYF.

This CDR3 is CASSDRGGQPQHF. The CDR3 nucleotides are TGTGCCAGCAGCGACCGTGGGGGCCAGCCCCAGCATTTT. V is TRBV7-2 and J is TRBJ1-5; D possibly corresponds to TRBD1 (6 bases). Trimming shortened V by 5 bases and J by 7 bases, and 12 bases separated the two germline ends. The CDR3 totals 13 residues. The germline gives CDR1 SGHTA, CDR2 FQGNSA.

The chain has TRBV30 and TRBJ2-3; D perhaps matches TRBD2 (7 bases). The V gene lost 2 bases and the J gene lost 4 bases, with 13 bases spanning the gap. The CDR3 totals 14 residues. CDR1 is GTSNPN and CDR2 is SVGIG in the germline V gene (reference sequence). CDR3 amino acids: CAWSRGGEADTQYF. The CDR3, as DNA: TGTGCCTGGAGTAGGGGGGGGGAGGCAGATACGCAGTATTTT.

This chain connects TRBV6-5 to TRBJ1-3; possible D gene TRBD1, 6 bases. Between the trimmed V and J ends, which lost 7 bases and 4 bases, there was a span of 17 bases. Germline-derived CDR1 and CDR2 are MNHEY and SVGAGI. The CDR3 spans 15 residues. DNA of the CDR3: TGTGCCAGCACCTTGGACAGTTTGGTCGGAAACACCATATATTTT. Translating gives CASTLDSLVGNTIYF.

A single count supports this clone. CDR3 sequence reads: CASSALDPIRGDQPQHF. The CDR3 DNA is TGTGCCAGCAGCGCATTAGATCCCATTAGAGGGGATCAGCCCCAGCATTTT. The chain joins TRBV9 to TRBJ1-5; D may be TRBD1 (5 bases). Between the trimmed V and J ends, which lost 3 bases and 5 bases, there was a span of 21 bases. The CDR3 totals 17 residues. In germline, CDR1 is SGDLS, CDR2 YYNGEE.

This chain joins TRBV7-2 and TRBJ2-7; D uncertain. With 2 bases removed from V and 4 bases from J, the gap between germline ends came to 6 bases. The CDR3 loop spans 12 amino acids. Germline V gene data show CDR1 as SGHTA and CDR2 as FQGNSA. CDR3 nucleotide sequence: TGTGCCAGCAGCTTACTAGGGTACGAGCAGTACTTC. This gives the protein CASSLLGYEQYF.

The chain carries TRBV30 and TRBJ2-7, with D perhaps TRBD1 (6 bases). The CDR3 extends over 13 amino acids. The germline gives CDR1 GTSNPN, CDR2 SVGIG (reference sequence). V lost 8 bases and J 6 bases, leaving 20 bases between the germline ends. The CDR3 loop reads CAGKQGPSREQYF. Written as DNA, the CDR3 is TGTGCCGGGAAACAGGGCCCCTCACGCGAGCAGTACTTC.

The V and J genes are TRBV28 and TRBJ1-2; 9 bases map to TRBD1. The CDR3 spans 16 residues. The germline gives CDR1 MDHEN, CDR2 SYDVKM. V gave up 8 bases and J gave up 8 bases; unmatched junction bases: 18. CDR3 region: CASSFPGQGGNSGYTF. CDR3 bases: TGTGCCAGCTCCTTCCCGGGACAGGGAGGGAATTCCGGCTACACCTTC.

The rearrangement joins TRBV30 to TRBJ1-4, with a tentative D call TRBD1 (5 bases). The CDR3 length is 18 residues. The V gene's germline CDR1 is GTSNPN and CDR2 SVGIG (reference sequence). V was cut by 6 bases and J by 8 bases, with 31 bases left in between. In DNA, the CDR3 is TGTGCCTGCGTCCTGACAGACCTGCATCGGCGACCCCTGGAAAAACTGTTTTTT. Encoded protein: CACVLTDLHRRPLEKLFF.

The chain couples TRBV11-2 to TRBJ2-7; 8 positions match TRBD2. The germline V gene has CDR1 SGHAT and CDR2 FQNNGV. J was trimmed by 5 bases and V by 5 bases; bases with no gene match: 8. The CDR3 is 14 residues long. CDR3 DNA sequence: TGTGCCAGCAGCCCCCGCGGGGGGCGGAACGAGCAGTACTTC. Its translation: CASSPRGGRNEQYF. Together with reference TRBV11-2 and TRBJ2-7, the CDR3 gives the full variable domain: EAGVAQSPRYKIIEKRQSVAFWCNPISGHATLYWYQQILGQGPKLLIQFQNNGVVDDSQLPKDRFSAERLKGVDSTLKIQPAKLEDSAVYLCASSPRGGRNEQYFGPGTRLTVT.